The 21 T cell receptor beta chains reported below all come from one sample, sequenced in a study of human T cells and chemical hapten exposure. Each CDR3 protein gets one entry after TCRdb re-called the RACE reads with MiXCR. The data hold some 200,000 distinct CDR3 sequences, with under 25% observed a single time. The time point denotes: patch test 1, 2 weeks after DPC sensitization. The treatment here: therapeutic diphenylcyclopropenone sensitization with weekly scalp DPC. Sequences were derived from whole blood, sampled in connection with sensitization to the hapten diphenylcyclopropenone (DPC). The receptors shown here come from a woman aged 45 to 65 with alopecia areata. Some clones in this sample may be carry-over from other donors' samples.

V gene TRBV7-9 combines with J gene TRBJ2-2, with D unresolved. From germline, CDR1 is SEHNR and CDR2 FQNEAQ (reference sequence). CDR3 length equals 12 residues. Trimming removed 3 bases from V and 7 bases from J, with 6 bases in between. CDR3 protein: CASSFQFGELFF. The CDR3 bases are TGTGCCAGCAGCTTTCAATTCGGGGAGCTGTTTTTT.

V gene TRBV7-6 combines with J gene TRBJ2-1; 12 nucleotides line up with TRBD1. The CDR3 extends over 16 amino acids. J was trimmed by 5 bases and V by 5 bases; bases with no gene match: 7. Germline V gene lookup returns CDR1 SGHVS and CDR2 FNYEAQ. The CDR3 sequence is CASSQLGQGAHNEQFF. In nucleotides, the CDR3 is TGTGCCAGCAGCCAACTGGGACAGGGGGCTCACAATGAGCAGTTCTTC.

This clonotype was seen more than once but under ten times. The genes are TRBV7-3 and TRBJ2-2; D could derive from TRBD1 or TRBD2 (5 bases each). The germline V gene encodes CDR1 SGHTA and CDR2 FQGTGA. Deletions cut 5 bases from V and 6 bases from J, with 19 bases between. This CDR3 is built from 16 residues. CDR3 protein: CASSGNTGLAPGELFF. In DNA form, the CDR3 reads TGTGCCAGCAGCGGAAACACGGGGCTTGCTCCCGGGGAGCTGTTTTTT. Full variable domain (outside the CDR3, taken from reference TRBV7-3 and TRBJ2-2): GAGVSQTPSNKVTEKGKYVELRCDPISGHTALYWYRQSLGQGPEFLIYFQGTGAADDSGLPNDRFFAVRPEGSVSTLKIQRTERGDSAVYLCASSGNTGLAPGELFFGEGSRLTVL.

J is TRBJ2-1 and V is TRBV29-1; 8 bases are a match to TRBD2. The CDR3 length is 14 residues. V shed 7 bases and J 1 base; nucleotides not matched to a gene: 6. Germline V gene data show CDR1 as SQVTM and CDR2 as ANQGSEA. CDR3 loop: CSATGRGSYNEQFF. CDR3 bases: TGCAGCGCCACCGGGAGGGGATCCTACAATGAGCAGTTCTTC.

This clonotype was seen many times. The rearrangement uses TRBV20-1 and TRBJ2-1; D not resolved. The CDR3 is made up of 12 amino acids. Germline V CDR1 and CDR2: DFQATT, SNEGSKA (reference sequence). V was shortened by 0 bases and J by 1 base, with 1 base between the two germline ends. The CDR3 coding sequence is TGCAGTGCTAGAGAATCCTACAATGAGCAGTTCTTC. This sequence encodes CSARESYNEQFF.

This clonotype came up a few times. The chain recombines TRBV29-1 with TRBJ2-6, with TRBD2 identical over 10 bases. In germline, CDR1 is SQVTM, CDR2 ANQGSEA. J lost 4 bases, V lost 6 bases, and 6 bases had no gene match. This CDR3 has 15 amino acids. In nucleotides, the CDR3 is TGCAGCGTCCTAGCGGGAGTGTCCGGGGCCAACGTCCTGACTTTC. Its translation is CSVLAGVSGANVLTF.

This clonotype was recorded many times. The rearrangement uses TRBV5-1 and TRBJ1-1; D not certain. Germline lookup yields CDR1 SGHRS and CDR2 YFSETQ. The CDR3 is 14 residues long. V lost 4 bases and J lost 0, with 10 bases in between. CDR3 residues: CASSPQPMNTEAFF. DNA of the CDR3: TGCGCCAGCAGCCCTCAACCGATGAACACTGAAGCTTTCTTT.

CDR3 residues: CASNYRDNQETQYF. The CDR3, as DNA: TGCGCCAGCAACTACCGGGACAACCAAGAGACCCAGTACTTC. The chain links TRBV5-1 to TRBJ2-5; a possible D gene is TRBD1 (6 bases). This CDR3 region has 14 residues. The germline CDR1 and CDR2 sequences are SGHRS and YFSETQ. V lost 6 bases and J 0 bases, leaving 12 bases between the germline ends.

This clonotype was counted many times. The rearrangement uses TRBV19 and TRBJ2-5; the match to TRBD1 covers 11 bases. Germline trimming cut 5 bases from V and 5 bases from J; bases unmatched to any gene: 4. Germline CDR1 and CDR2: LNHDA and SQIVND (reference sequence). The CDR3 consists of 14 residues. CDR3 DNA: TGTGCCAGTAGTGGGACAGGGGGAAGGGAGACCCAGTACTTC. Amino acid sequence: CASSGTGGRETQYF.

The chain employs TRBV7-6 and TRBJ2-7, with D unresolved. The CDR3 consists of 14 residues. Germline-derived CDR1 and CDR2 are SGHVS and FNYEAQ. The germline V and J ends were trimmed by 1 base and 6 bases, with 13 bases remaining between them. The CDR3 sequence: CASSLGLDAPEQYF. CDR3 sequence (DNA): TGTGCCAGCAGCTTAGGGCTAGACGCGCCCGAGCAGTACTTC.

The table lists this clonotype with many counts. The V gene is TRBV3-1, the J gene TRBJ1-3; tentative D call: TRBD1 (5 bases). The CDR3 has 18 amino acids. Germline V gives CDR1 LGHDT, CDR2 YNNKEL (reference sequence). V was trimmed by 1 base and J by 0 bases, leaving 16 bases between them. For the CDR3, the DNA is TGTGCCAGCAGCCAAGGTGCGGGACTCCCGAGCTCTGGAAACACCATATATTTT. It codes for CASSQGAGLPSSGNTIYF.

This clonotype was seen many times. The rearrangement uses TRBV5-1 and TRBJ2-5; TRBD2 agrees at 10 bases. Unmatched junction bases numbered 7, after V lost 0 bases and J lost 5 bases. This CDR3 region has 16 residues. Germline assignment: CDR1 SGHRS and CDR2 YFSETQ. The CDR3: CASSLEASGSVETQYF. CDR3 sequence (DNA): TGCGCCAGCAGCTTGGAGGCTAGCGGGAGCGTGGAGACCCAGTACTTC. The full variable domain, completed using reference TRBV5-1 and TRBJ2-5, is KAGVTQTPRYLIKTRGQQVTLSCSPISGHRSVSWYQQTPGQGLQFLFEYFSETQRNKGNFPGRFSGRQFSNSRSEMNVSTLELGDSALYLCASSLEASGSVETQYFGPGTRLLVL.

The chain carries TRBV4-1 and TRBJ1-5, with D unclear. Germline CDR1 is MGHRA and CDR2 is YSYEKL. This CDR3 has 15 residues. V lost 0 bases, J lost 8 bases, and 14 bases lay in between. The CDR3 reads CASSQDPGPEEPQHF. The DNA of the CDR3 is TGCGCCAGCAGCCAAGACCCGGGCCCTGAGGAGCCCCAGCATTTT.

The rearrangement links TRBV4-2 to TRBJ1-2; D might be TRBD1 (6 bases). The germline V and J ends were trimmed by 4 bases and 4 bases, with 13 bases remaining between them. The CDR3 covers 14 residues. Germline V gene lookup returns CDR1 LGHNA and CDR2 YNFKEQ. The CDR3 DNA follows: TGTGCCAGCAGCCTCTCGGGGGGGGCCTATGGCTACACCTTC. Translating gives CASSLSGGAYGYTF.

The table lists this clonotype with a few counts. This CDR3 reads CASRDSMNTEAFF. As DNA, the CDR3 is TGTGCCAGCAGAGACTCGATGAACACTGAAGCTTTCTTT. The chain uses TRBV27 and TRBJ1-1; D is unresolved. CDR3 length equals 13 residues. Trimming left V 6 bases short and J 0 bases short, with 8 bases between. The V gene's germline CDR1 is MNHEY and CDR2 SMNVEV (reference sequence).

The V and J genes are TRBV2 and TRBJ1-4; no definite D call. V was clipped by 6 bases and J by 6 bases, with 14 bases between them. This CDR3 has 14 residues. Germline lookup yields CDR1 SNHLY and CDR2 FYNNEI. In nucleotides, the CDR3 is TGTGCCAGCAGGGCGGACCTGACGCATGAAAAACTGTTTTTT. As protein: CASRADLTHEKLFF. Full variable domain (outside the CDR3, taken from reference TRBV2 and TRBJ1-4): EPEVTQTPSHQVTQMGQEVILRCVPISNHLYFYWYRQILGQKVEFLVSFYNNEISEKSEIFDDQFSVERPDGSNFTLKIRSTKLEDSAMYFCASRADLTHEKLFFGSGTQLSVL.

This chain's CDR3 is CASSQDIRSGELFF. The CDR3 nucleotides read TGTGCCAGCAGCCAAGATATAAGGTCCGGGGAGCTGTTTTTT. This chain uses TRBV3-1 with TRBJ2-2, with unresolved D. Trimming stripped 0 bases from V and 6 bases from J, with 8 bases between. CDR3 length: 14 amino acids. Germline V lookup: CDR1 LGHDT, CDR2 YNNKEL (reference sequence).

The chain recombines TRBV2 with TRBJ1-5, with D hard to call. V gave up 4 bases and J gave up 6 bases, with 13 bases separating them. CDR1 is SNHLY, CDR2 FYNNEI, per germline. The CDR3 totals 14 residues. CDR3 amino acids: CASSVDQQGQPQHF. The CDR3 nucleotides are TGTGCCAGCAGTGTAGATCAACAAGGTCAGCCCCAGCATTTT.

The chain links TRBV7-9 to TRBJ1-5; D unresolved. The CDR3 is 13 residues long. Trimming removed 3 bases at V and 5 bases at J, with 8 bases between. CDR1 and CDR2 from the germline V gene are SEHNR and FQNEAQ (reference sequence). The CDR3 DNA is TGTGCCAGCAGCTTCGAGAGGGATCAGCCCCAGCATTTT. It encodes CASSFERDQPQHF.

In this sample, this clonotype turned up a few times. The chain couples TRBV6-2 or TRBV6-3 to TRBJ2-7; 7 bases fit TRBD1. Germline CDR1 reads MNHEY; CDR2 reads SVGEGT. This CDR3 is 14 amino acids long. With 8 bases clipped from V and 0 bases from J, the junction kept 7 bases outside the gene matches. The CDR3 sequence is CASGQQGHSYEQYF. The CDR3 coding sequence is TGTGCCAGCGGTCAACAGGGGCACTCCTACGAGCAGTACTTC.

This clonotype was observed a few times. The rearrangement links TRBV11-1 to TRBJ1-1; weak D call: TRBD1 (5 bases). V was shortened by 4 bases and J by 5 bases, with 17 bases between the two germline ends. Per the germline V gene, CDR1 is SGHAT and CDR2 is FQDESV (reference sequence). The CDR3 extends over 15 amino acids. CDR3 protein: CASSSQGSSRTEAFF. CDR3 sequence (DNA): TGTGCCAGCAGCTCGCAGGGATCCTCGAGGACTGAAGCTTTCTTT. Combining the CDR3 with reference TRBV11-1 and TRBJ1-1 gives the whole variable domain EAEVAQSPRYKITEKSQAVAFWCDPISGHATLYWYRQILGQGPELLVQFQDESVVDDSQLPKDRFSAERLKGVDSTLKIQPAELGDSAMYLCASSSQGSSRTEAFFGQGTRLTVV.